The next 9 T cell receptor beta chains were all read from a single sample in a study of blood T cells in healthy people across ages. A second PCR, run for roughly 7 to 12 cycles, used a sample-barcoded 5' primer plus a J-beta primer mix. In TCRdb, the 5' RACE reads were re-called with MiXCR into one record per CDR3 protein. The profile shows about 1.1 million distinct CDR3 sequences, under 40% of them singletons. The sample comprised blood. The source of these receptors is a man between 18 and 35 years old in good health.

This clonotype was found once. CDR3 residues: CASSQERGRYNEQFF. The CDR3 DNA is TGCGCCAGCAGCCAAGAGCGGGGCCGCTACAATGAGCAGTTCTTC. The J gene is TRBJ2-1, the V gene TRBV4-1, with D possibly matching TRBD2 (6 bases). Germline CDR1 and CDR2: MGHRA and YSYEKL. Trimming removed 0 bases from V and 3 bases from J, with 9 bases in between. The CDR3 has 15 amino acids.

The V call is TRBV2, the J call TRBJ2-7; TRBD1 matches 7 bases. The CDR3 is made up of 17 amino acids. Trimming removed 6 bases from V and 7 bases from J; junction bases left unmatched: 21. Germline assignment: CDR1 SNHLY and CDR2 FYNNEI. For the CDR3, the DNA is TGTGCCAGCAGCCCCCCAACCGGGACAGCGAAATACAATGAGCAGTACTTC. Encoded protein: CASSPPTGTAKYNEQYF.

This clonotype was observed a handful of times. J is TRBJ2-4 and V is TRBV21-1; the table assigns TRBD1, which was not confirmed against the DNA. TRBV21-1 is a pseudogene. The CDR3 runs 16 residues. CDR3 in amino acids: CASSISPDPPSCIQYF. The CDR3 DNA reads TGTGCCAGCAGCATCTCCCCGGACCCCCCGAGTTGCATTCAGTACTTC.

This clonotype was counted many times. This chain connects TRBV4-3 to TRBJ2-5; D remains unclear. From germline, CDR1 is LGHNA and CDR2 YSLEER. CDR3 length equals 15 residues. Trimming pared 3 bases from V and 2 bases from J, leaving 13 bases between. CDR3 amino acids: CASSQALALQETQYF. Written as DNA, the CDR3 is TGCGCCAGCAGCCAGGCCTTAGCTCTGCAAGAGACCCAGTACTTC.

This clonotype was counted a few times. The chain is built from TRBV9 and TRBJ2-3, with a possible D match to TRBD1 (6 bases). V was trimmed by 0 bases and J by 2 bases, leaving 7 bases between them. The CDR3 spans 14 residues. The germline V gene has CDR1 SGDLS and CDR2 YYNGEE. This chain's CDR3 is CASSVGQDTDTQYF. The CDR3 DNA is TGTGCCAGCAGCGTAGGACAGGACACAGATACGCAGTATTTT.

The CDR3 coding sequence is TGCAGTGCTAGAACAGAGAACACTGAAGCTTTCTTT. Translating gives CSARTENTEAFF. The rearrangement joins TRBV20-1 to TRBJ1-1; D not certain. Germline assignment: CDR1 DFQATT and CDR2 SNEGSKA (reference sequence). The CDR3 consists of 12 residues. Trimming cost V 2 bases and J 1 base, with 5 bases left between them.

J is TRBJ1-2 and V is TRBV4-3, with 7 bases matching TRBD1. Germline-derived CDR1 and CDR2 are LGHNA and YSLEER. Trimming took 1 base from V and 2 from J; bases not matched to a gene: 4. The CDR3 sequence is 15 residues long. CDR3 DNA sequence: TGCGCCAGCAGCCAAGGGACGACAGGGAACTATGGCTACACCTTC. It is translated as CASSQGTTGNYGYTF.

The chain uses TRBV7-9 and TRBJ1-2; D is possibly TRBD1 (5 bases). Germline CDR1 reads SEHNR; CDR2 reads FQNEAQ (reference sequence). V was trimmed by 5 bases and J by 12 bases, leaving 19 bases between them. The CDR3 sequence is 13 residues long. CDR3: CASSPRGIYGHTF. The CDR3 coding sequence is TGTGCCAGCAGCCCCCGGGGGATCTACGGCCACACCTTC. Together with reference TRBV7-9 and TRBJ1-2, the CDR3 gives the full variable domain: DTGVSQNPRHKITKRGQNVTFRCDPISEHNRLYWYRQTLGQGPEFLTYFQNEAQLEKSRLLSDRFSAERPKGSFSTLEIQRTEQGDSAMYLCASSPRGIYGHTFGSGTRLTVV.

In the case of this clonotype: The junction shows a germline mismatch at one end, possibly a read error. The chain joins TRBV4-3 to TRBJ1-2, with a tentative D call TRBD1 (6 bases). This CDR3 is 14 amino acids long. Germline V gene data show CDR1 as LGHNA and CDR2 as YSLEER. The CDR3 DNA sequence: TGCGCCAACAGCTCTTACGGACAGTTCTATGGCTACACCTTC. Translating gives CANSSYGQFYGYTF.